One T cell receptor (beta chain) is described in this entry. In the original analysis: Reference gene primer amplification gave nucleated cell count estimates. The protocol was immunoSEQ multiplex PCR, while the TCRdb copy is restricted to in-frame clones and leaves out a portion. That table gives V, J and clone size, and the DNA gave D and trimming. In the table there are about 66,000 clones, about 86% of which are singletons. The length of the CDR3 is 15 residues. V shed 6 bases and J 1 base; nucleotides not matched to a gene: 5. In germline, CDR1 is ENHRY, CDR2 SYGVKD. This sample was taken from a study of blood T cell repertoires in COVID-19. For the study at large: The United States, Italy and Spain provided the acute and convalescent COVID-19 samples. PBMCs, B-cell-depleted T cells, or T cells provided the cDNA or gDNA that made up the material.

This clonotype was obtained from a man between 50 and 59 years old with active COVID-19. Material: peripheral blood. This sequence joins TRBV10-3 and TRBJ1-5, with TRBD1 matching 8 bases. The CDR3 sequence is CAISPGQESNQPQHF. The CDR3 coding sequence is TGTGCCATCAGCCCGGGACAGGAGAGCAATCAGCCCCAGCATTTT.